The 22 T cell receptor beta chains given below trace back to one sample, sequenced in a study of T cell responses to AZD1222 COVID-19 vaccine. This table comes from immunoSEQ multiplex PCR, and its TCRdb copy is limited to in-frame clones, with some not included. The sample has 100,000 or so clones, around 89% seen once. The sequencing here drew on peripheral blood, taken on day 0 of AZD1222 vaccination. The receptors were sampled from an adult in good health.

The chain combines TRBV7-2 with TRBJ2-2, with TRBD2 matching 12 bases. V lost 6 bases, J lost 5 bases, and 7 bases stayed unmatched. The CDR3 is 16 amino acids. The V gene's germline CDR1 is SGHTA and CDR2 FQGNSA. The CDR3 region is CASSSGTSGPTGELFF. DNA of the CDR3: TGTGCCAGCAGTAGCGGGACTAGCGGGCCGACCGGGGAGCTGTTTTTT.

This clone was observed a single time. The CDR3 DNA reads as TGTGCCAGCAGCCCAAACCCGGGGTTCTATAGCAATCAGCCCCAGCATTTT. Translated: CASSPNPGFYSNQPQHF. The chain couples TRBV7-6 to TRBJ1-5; D remains unclear. With 5 bases removed from V and 0 bases from J, the gap between germline ends came to 17 bases. The V gene's germline CDR1 is SGHVS and CDR2 FNYEAQ. The CDR3 contains 17 residues.

The V gene is TRBV9, the J gene TRBJ2-5, with 9 bases lining up with TRBD1. The J segment lost 4 bases and the V segment lost 0 bases, leaving 1 base of the junction unmatched. In germline, CDR1 is SGDLS, CDR2 YYNGEE. The CDR3 covers 14 residues. CDR3 coding DNA: TGTGCCAGCAGCGTAGGGGACAGGGCAGAGACCCAGTACTTC. It encodes CASSVGDRAETQYF. The full variable domain, rest sourced from reference TRBV9 and TRBJ2-5, is DSGVTQTPKHLITATGQRVTLRCSPRSGDLSVYWYQQSLDQGLQFLIQYYNGEERAKGNILERFSAQQFPDLHSELNLSSLELGDSALYFCASSVGDRAETQYFGPGTRLLVL.

The chain is built from TRBV6-5 and TRBJ1-1, with no clear D. Deletions cut 11 bases from V and 4 bases from J, with 17 bases between. The CDR3 spans 13 residues. Germline V gives CDR1 MNHEY, CDR2 SVGAGI. The CDR3, as DNA: TGTGCCGGACCCCTAGAGCACGGCACTGAAGCTTTCTTT. Its translation: CAGPLEHGTEAFF.

This clone has a single count. J is TRBJ2-7 and V is TRBV6-5, with 7 bases fitting TRBD1. From germline, CDR1 is MNHEY and CDR2 SVGAGI. The CDR3 contains 15 residues. V shed 6 bases and J 8 bases; nucleotides not matched to a gene: 16. This CDR3 reads CASSYAPGTAVKQYF. DNA of the CDR3: TGTGCCAGCAGCTACGCCCCCGGGACAGCAGTTAAGCAGTACTTC.

The genes are TRBV6-4 and TRBJ1-6; 9 positions agree with TRBD1. CDR3 size: 15 residues. V lost 6 bases to trimming and J lost 7 bases; unmatched junction nucleotides: 7. Germline V lookup: CDR1 MRHNA, CDR2 SNTAGT. CDR3 nucleotide sequence: TGTGCCAGCAGCGAGACAGGGGGAGGAAATTCACCCCTCCACTTT. This sequence encodes CASSETGGGNSPLHF.

The table lists this clone with a count of one. This chain joins TRBV27 and TRBJ2-5, with 7 bases that match TRBD2. This CDR3 has 15 amino acids. Losses at the gene ends were 1 base for V and 2 bases for J; bases not matched to a gene: 4. The V gene's germline CDR1 is MNHEY and CDR2 SMNVEV (reference sequence). The CDR3 loop reads CASSLLAGPQETQYF. The CDR3 nucleotides read TGTGCCAGCAGTTTATTAGCGGGCCCTCAAGAGACCCAGTACTTC.

The chain employs TRBV5-1 and TRBJ2-1; no reliable D call. Germline CDR1 and CDR2: SGHRS and YFSETQ. Trimming cost V 4 bases and J 7 bases, with 18 bases left between them. The CDR3 contains 15 residues. The CDR3 nucleotides are TGCGCCAGCAGCCTCGGCCTGCCACTAAGTAATGAGCAGTTCTTC. This sequence encodes CASSLGLPLSNEQFF.

The chain's CDR3 is CASSQDRDNYEQYF. Here the CDR3 DNA reads TGTGCCAGCAGCCAAGATAGGGACAACTACGAGCAGTACTTC. This chain uses TRBV4-2 with TRBJ2-7, with D possibly being TRBD1 (6 bases). The CDR3 has 14 residues. CDR1 and CDR2 from the germline V gene are LGHNA and YNFKEQ. Deletions cut 0 bases from V and 3 bases from J, with 9 bases between.

The chain uses TRBV19 and TRBJ2-3; no clear D. V was cut by 4 bases and J by 2 bases, with 10 bases left in between. The CDR3 covers 14 residues. Germline CDR1 and CDR2: LNHDA and SQIVND (reference sequence). CDR3 amino acids: CASSSPGDTDTQYF. CDR3 sequence (DNA): TGTGCCAGTAGTAGTCCCGGAGACACAGATACGCAGTATTTT.

This clone was counted only a few times. The chain employs TRBV7-6 and TRBJ2-2; the D is unclear. V shed 3 bases and J shed 0 bases, with 11 bases lying between them. Per germline, CDR1 SGHVS and CDR2 FNYEAQ. CDR3 size: 16 residues. The CDR3 DNA reads as TGTGCCAGCAGCTTGGCGGACCAACCGAACACCGGGGAGCTGTTTTTT. It specifies CASSLADQPNTGELFF.

The rearrangement uses TRBV7-8 and TRBJ2-2, with D unclear. CDR1 is SGHVS and CDR2 is FQNEAQ in the germline V gene. This CDR3 comprises 17 residues. Trimming took off 1 base at V and 2 bases at J, with 14 bases between the two ends. As DNA, the CDR3 is TGTGCCAGCAGCTTAGTGTCAGTAGCACTAAACACCGGGGAGCTGTTTTTT. This gives the protein CASSLVSVALNTGELFF.

This chain uses TRBV19 with TRBJ2-3, with 9 bases aligning to TRBD1. The CDR3 is 13 residues long. In germline, CDR1 is LNHDA, CDR2 SQIVND (reference sequence). With V trimmed by 4 bases and J by 5 bases, 1 base remained unmatched. The CDR3 spells CASSKDRGDTQYF. The DNA for the CDR3 is TGTGCCAGTAGTAAGGACAGGGGAGATACGCAGTATTTT.

V usage is TRBV28 and J usage is TRBJ2-7; D remains ambiguous. Trimming took off 6 bases at V and 2 bases at J, with 11 bases between the two ends. The CDR3 loop spans 13 amino acids. Germline values: CDR1 MDHEN, CDR2 SYDVKM. The CDR3 protein is CASSRGSPYEQYF. In DNA, the CDR3 is TGTGCCAGCAGCCGCGGCAGTCCCTACGAGCAGTACTTC.

The chain carries TRBV3-1 (or the pseudogene TRBV3-2) and TRBJ2-7; a possible D gene is TRBD2 (5 bases). Trimming cost V 3 bases and J 2 bases, with 11 bases left between them. CDR1 is LGHDT and CDR2 is YNNKEL in the germline V gene (reference sequence). The CDR3 is made up of 14 amino acids. CDR3 loop: CASSQHGNAYEQYF. The DNA for the CDR3 is TGTGCCAGCAGCCAGCACGGGAATGCCTACGAGCAGTACTTC.

This sequence joins TRBV27 and TRBJ1-4; the D gene is possibly TRBD1 (6 bases). Per the germline V gene, CDR1 is MNHEY and CDR2 is SMNVEV (reference sequence). V lost 3 bases to trimming and J lost 7 bases, with 12 bases between them. This CDR3 region has 14 residues. The CDR3 here is CASSLGRGGEKLFF. The CDR3 nucleotides are TGTGCCAGCAGTTTGGGCAGGGGAGGTGAAAAACTGTTTTTT.

The chain recombines TRBV19 with TRBJ1-2; TRBD1 matches 7 bases. The CDR3 spans 17 residues. In germline, CDR1 is LNHDA, CDR2 SQIVND (reference sequence). Trimming took 1 base from V and 0 from J; bases not matched to a gene: 8. The CDR3 DNA reads as TGTGCCAGTAGTATAGTCTCAACAGGGACAGCTAACTATGGCTACACCTTC. Translation gives CASSIVSTGTANYGYTF.

The V and J genes are TRBV24-1 and TRBJ2-1, with 13 bases aligning to TRBD2. Unmatched junction bases numbered 10, after V lost 2 bases and J lost 4 bases. CDR1 and CDR2 (germline): KGHDR, SFDVKD. The CDR3 totals 19 residues. DNA of the CDR3: TGTGCCACCAGTGATTCTGTACTAGCGGGAGGGCGGGGGTACAATGAGCAGTTCTTC. The encoded protein is CATSDSVLAGGRGYNEQFF.

The chain has TRBV28 and TRBJ2-7, with 8 bases that match TRBD1. This CDR3 contains 13 residues. V lost 6 bases to trimming and J lost 2 bases; unmatched junction nucleotides: 3. Germline CDR1 reads MDHEN; CDR2 reads SYDVKM. The CDR3 region is CASRTGVAYEQYF. CDR3 nucleotides: TGTGCCAGCAGGACAGGGGTGGCCTACGAGCAGTACTTC.

This clone has only one observation. The chain joins TRBV28 to TRBJ2-1; D possibly uses TRBD1 or TRBD2 (5 bases each). Germline V gene data show CDR1 as MDHEN and CDR2 as SYDVKM. The CDR3 totals 14 residues. With 3 bases removed from V and 5 bases from J, the gap between germline ends came to 11 bases. The CDR3 DNA reads TGTGCCAGCAGTTTTCTTGGGGGAGACAATGAGCAGTTCTTC. This sequence encodes CASSFLGGDNEQFF.

The chain employs TRBV29-1 and TRBJ1-2, with 12 nucleotides matching TRBD1. The CDR3 is 17 amino acids. V shed 1 base, J shed 4 bases, and the junction held 10 bases outside the gene matches. Germline V lookup: CDR1 SQVTM, CDR2 ANQGSEA. The DNA of the CDR3 is TGCAGCGTTGAAGGGGGACAGGGGGCATGGAAGGGCTATGGCTACACCTTC. Residues: CSVEGGQGAWKGYGYTF. The variable domain in full, completed from reference TRBV29-1 and TRBJ1-2, reads SAVISQKPSRDICQRGTSLTIQCQVDSQVTMMFWYRQQPGQSLTLIATANQGSEATYESGFVIDKFPISRPNLTFSTLTVSNMSPEDSSIYLCSVEGGQGAWKGYGYTFGSGTRLTVV.

The chain has TRBV3-1 (or the pseudogene TRBV3-2) and TRBJ1-1; the D gene is possibly TRBD1 (5 bases). The length of the CDR3 is 15 residues. The V end was cut by 4 bases, the J end by 3 bases, with 15 bases between. Germline V lookup: CDR1 LGHDT, CDR2 YNNKEL (reference sequence). Here the CDR3 DNA reads TGTGCCAGCAGCCGAGGGGTGGGTTCGGACACTGAAGCTTTCTTT. This translates into CASSRGVGSDTEAFF.